Included here is one TCR beta chain sequence, with context. Stated time point: pre-sensitization, week 0. Treatment of the sample: therapeutic diphenylcyclopropenone sensitization with weekly scalp DPC. The sample is drawn from a study of human T cells and chemical hapten exposure. About the research overall: Each patch test put 0.01% DPC on the upper back, and results were read at 6 days. The patient population, which was mostly female, had alopecia areata, totalis or universalis.

Methods used by the authors: Samples contained a median of about 96,000 TCRs, with a range of roughly 23,224 to 700,000. TCRdb fed the RACE reads into MiXCR, producing one record per CDR3 protein. These V and J calls rely on TCRdb rather than the paper's analysis. The sample has 250,000 or so distinct CDR3 sequences; just under 8% are singletons. Deletions cut 10 bases from V and 4 bases from J, with 13 bases between. The V gene's germline CDR1 is SGHVS and CDR2 FNYEAQ. This CDR3 region has 12 residues. This receptor was identified in a man younger than 35 with alopecia areata. Some clones in this sample may be carry-over from other donors' samples. The sequenced sample was whole blood, obtained in connection with sensitization to the hapten diphenylcyclopropenone (DPC). This chain links TRBV7-6 with TRBJ1-2; D call uncertain. CDR3 DNA sequence: TGTGCCACCACCGAGGGAGTCTATGGCTACACCTTC. It translates to CATTEGVYGYTF. Variable domain in full (rest from reference TRBV7-6 and TRBJ1-2): GAGVSQSPRYKVTKRGQDVALRCDPISGHVSLYWYRQALGQGPEFLTYFNYEAQQDKSGLPNDRFSAERPEGSISTLTIQRTEQRDSAMYRCATTEGVYGYTFGSGTRLTVV.